This T cell receptor (beta chain) was profiled in a study of CD8+CD57+ T cells in acquired aplastic anemia. For CDR3 and TCR beta VDJ profiling, genomic DNA was the template used. TCRdb re-called the reads through MiXCR, storing one row per CDR3 protein. The sample includes 270,000 or so distinct CDR3 sequences, approximately 86% of them seen just once. Flow cytometry had shown expanded CD8+CD57+ cells in the patients chosen for sequencing. Germline loops: CDR1 SGHVS, CDR2 FQNEAQ. The CDR3 consists of 13 residues. V shed 5 bases and J shed 16 bases, with 21 bases lying between them. This clonotype was obtained from a human donor with aplastic anemia. The rearrangement joins TRBV7-8 to TRBJ2-1; D is ambiguous. The specimen was sorted CD4+, CD8+, or CD8+CD57+ T cells (not recorded which) from PBMCs. CDR3 loop: CASSVHRIHKAFF. The CDR3 coding sequence is TGTGCCAGCAGCGTTCATCGAATCCATAAGGCCTTCTTC.